The sequence of this T cell receptor beta chain was determined in a study of T cell responses to AZD1222 COVID-19 vaccine. The overall study: Timing groups of about 4 and about 12 weeks for second doses were pooled. Study-level points and caveats: Only a handful of AZD1222 recipients tested seropositive at baseline.

TCRdb's table, derived via immunoSEQ multiplex PCR, lists solely in-frame clones and lacks some. The table shows tens of thousands of clones, with about three quarters occurring only once. Remarks on this clone: Its antigen remains unidentified.

Sequencing used peripheral blood, obtained on day 0 of AZD1222 vaccination. The sequence came from an adult in good health.

CDR3 region: CASSYSGGGELFF. CDR3 sequence (DNA): TGTGCCAGCAGTTACTCGGGAGGCGGGGAGCTGTTTTTT. V is TRBV6-2 or TRBV6-3 and J is TRBJ2-2, with D possibly being TRBD2 (6 bases). V lost 0 bases to trimming and J lost 7 bases, with 6 bases between them. Germline lookup yields CDR1 MNHEY and CDR2 SVGEGT. CDR3 length: 13 amino acids.